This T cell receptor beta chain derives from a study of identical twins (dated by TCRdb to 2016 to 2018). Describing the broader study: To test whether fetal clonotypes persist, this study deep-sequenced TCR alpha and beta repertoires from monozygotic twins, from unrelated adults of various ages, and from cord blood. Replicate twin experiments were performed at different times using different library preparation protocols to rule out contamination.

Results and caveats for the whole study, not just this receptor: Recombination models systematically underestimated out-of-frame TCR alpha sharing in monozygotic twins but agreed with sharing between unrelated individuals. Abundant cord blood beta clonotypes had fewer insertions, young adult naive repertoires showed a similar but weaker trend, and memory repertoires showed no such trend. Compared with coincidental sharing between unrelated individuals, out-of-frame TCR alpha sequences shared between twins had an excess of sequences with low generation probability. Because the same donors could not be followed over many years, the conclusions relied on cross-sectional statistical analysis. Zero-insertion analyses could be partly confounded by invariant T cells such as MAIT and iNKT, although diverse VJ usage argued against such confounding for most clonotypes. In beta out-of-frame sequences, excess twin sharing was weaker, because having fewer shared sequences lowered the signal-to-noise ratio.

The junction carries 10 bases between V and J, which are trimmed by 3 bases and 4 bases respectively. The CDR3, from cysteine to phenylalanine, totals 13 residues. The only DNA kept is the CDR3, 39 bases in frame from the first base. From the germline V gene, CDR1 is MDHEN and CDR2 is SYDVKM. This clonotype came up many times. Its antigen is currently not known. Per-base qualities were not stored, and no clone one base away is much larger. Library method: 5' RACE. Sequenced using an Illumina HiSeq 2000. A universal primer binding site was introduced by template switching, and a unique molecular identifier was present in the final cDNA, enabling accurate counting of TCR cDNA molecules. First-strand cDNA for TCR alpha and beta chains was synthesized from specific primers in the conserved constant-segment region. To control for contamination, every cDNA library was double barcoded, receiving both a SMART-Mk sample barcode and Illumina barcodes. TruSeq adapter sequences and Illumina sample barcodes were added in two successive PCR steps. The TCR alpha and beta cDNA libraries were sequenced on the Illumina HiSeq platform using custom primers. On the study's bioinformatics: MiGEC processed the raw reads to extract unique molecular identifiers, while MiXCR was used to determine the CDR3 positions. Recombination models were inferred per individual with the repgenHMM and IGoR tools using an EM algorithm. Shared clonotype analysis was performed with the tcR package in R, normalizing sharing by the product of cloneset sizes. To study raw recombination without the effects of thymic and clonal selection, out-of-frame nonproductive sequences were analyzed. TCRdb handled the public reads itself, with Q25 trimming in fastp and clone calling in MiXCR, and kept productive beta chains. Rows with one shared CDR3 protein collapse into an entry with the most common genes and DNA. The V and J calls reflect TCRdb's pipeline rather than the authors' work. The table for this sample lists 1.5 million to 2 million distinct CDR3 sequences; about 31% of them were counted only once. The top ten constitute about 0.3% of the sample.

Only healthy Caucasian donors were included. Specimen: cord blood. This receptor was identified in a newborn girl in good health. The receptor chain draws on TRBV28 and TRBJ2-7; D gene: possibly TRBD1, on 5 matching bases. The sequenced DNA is TGTGCCAGCAGTTTGACAGAGCATTACGAGCAGTACTTC. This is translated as CASSLTEHYEQYF.